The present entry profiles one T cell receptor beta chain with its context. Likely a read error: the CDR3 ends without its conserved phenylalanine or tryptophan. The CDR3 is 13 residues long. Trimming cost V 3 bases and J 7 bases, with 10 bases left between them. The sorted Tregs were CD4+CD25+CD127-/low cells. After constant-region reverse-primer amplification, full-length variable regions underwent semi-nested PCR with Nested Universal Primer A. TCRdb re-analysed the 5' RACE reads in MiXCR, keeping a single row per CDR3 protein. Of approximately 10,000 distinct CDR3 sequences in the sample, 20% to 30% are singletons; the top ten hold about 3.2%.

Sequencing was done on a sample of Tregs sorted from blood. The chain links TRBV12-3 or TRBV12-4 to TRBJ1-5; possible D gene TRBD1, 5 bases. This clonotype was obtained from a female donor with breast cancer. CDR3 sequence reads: CASSLWGDQPQHL. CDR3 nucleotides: TGTGCCAGCAGTTTGTGGGGCGACCAGCCCCAGCATCTT.